The 15 T cell receptor beta chains listed next were all sequenced from one sample in a study of a mutant IDH1 vaccine in newly diagnosed glioma. Indicated time point: week 35, safety follow-up. Alongside topical imiquimod, each dose of vaccine comprised 300 ug of mutant IDH1 20-mer peptide. Antigen specificity for these receptors is unknown. Clones were sequenced by immunoSEQ multiplex PCR, and TCRdb holds only the in-frame ones, with some missing. The sample holds around 30,000 clones, 80% seen once. Specimen: PBMCs, collected from a glioma patient whose treatment included an IDH1 peptide vaccine. All receptors derive from a man aged 35 to 55 with glioma. Some clones in this sample may be carry-over from other donors' samples.

The chain uses TRBV30 and TRBJ1-2; 8 nucleotides align to TRBD1. Germline values: CDR1 GTSNPN, CDR2 SVGIG (reference sequence). Losses at the gene ends were 0 bases for V and 14 bases for J; bases not matched to a gene: 11. This CDR3 has 13 residues. The chain's CDR3 is CAWSVARGQAGTF. CDR3 nucleotides: TGTGCCTGGAGTGTCGCCAGGGGGCAGGCGGGTACCTTC.

V and J are TRBV6-1 and TRBJ1-6; 7 bases match TRBD1. J was trimmed by 15 bases and V by 5 bases; bases with no gene match: 7. Looked up from germline, CDR1 is MNHNS and CDR2 is SASEGT. The CDR3 runs to 12 residues. This CDR3 reads CASSLRQGVLHF. Written as DNA, the CDR3 is TGTGCCAGCAGTCTACGACAGGGAGTCCTCCACTTT.

The chain employs TRBV14 and TRBJ2-3; D remains unclear. Per the germline V gene, CDR1 is SGHDN and CDR2 is FVKESK. V was shortened by 0 bases and J by 2 bases, with 12 bases between the two germline ends. This CDR3 comprises 16 residues. CDR3 bases: TGTGCCAGCAGCCAAGAACCATCCACTGTCACAGATACGCAGTATTTT. It translates to CASSQEPSTVTDTQYF.

V usage is TRBV7-2 and J usage is TRBJ1-2; 9 bases are shared with TRBD1. V was clipped by 1 base and J by 8 bases; unmatched bases: 2. CDR1 and CDR2 from the germline V gene are SGHTA and FQGNSA. The CDR3 runs to 13 residues. CDR3: CASSLVGQGGYTF. The CDR3 nucleotides read TGTGCCAGCAGCTTAGTAGGACAGGGGGGCTACACCTTC.

The chain carries TRBV2 and TRBJ1-5, with D possibly matching TRBD1 (5 bases). The V gene lost 8 bases and the J gene lost 1 base, with 12 bases spanning the gap. The germline V gene has CDR1 SNHLY and CDR2 FYNNEI. The CDR3 contains 14 residues. CDR3 coding DNA: TGTGCCAGCCGACGGGGGTTCAGCAATCAGCCCCAGCATTTT. Its translation is CASRRGFSNQPQHF.

The chain joins TRBV4-1 to TRBJ2-7; TRBD1 agrees at 9 bases. The CDR3 loop spans 14 amino acids. The junction had 3 bases not matched to a gene; V was cut back by 2 bases and J by 4 bases. The V gene's germline CDR1 is MGHRA and CDR2 YSYEKL. DNA for the CDR3: TGCGCCAGCAGCCAACCGGGACAGGGTTACGAGCAGTACTTC. Translating it yields CASSQPGQGYEQYF.

V gene TRBV5-6 combines with J gene TRBJ1-2, with D uncertain. Germline CDR1 and CDR2: SGHDT and YYEEEE. The CDR3 is 14 amino acids. The V end lost 1 base, the J end lost 5 bases, and 12 bases lay between the germline ends. CDR3 sequence (DNA): TGTGCCAGCAGCTTGCGGACGGTTGTTTATGGCTACACCTTC. Protein sequence: CASSLRTVVYGYTF.

The J gene is TRBJ2-7, the V gene TRBV4-1; D is possibly TRBD2 (5 bases). Trimming shortened V by 4 bases and J by 6 bases, and 13 bases separated the two germline ends. Looked up from germline, CDR1 is MGHRA and CDR2 is YSYEKL. CDR3 length: 13 amino acids. This chain's CDR3 is CASSPLAFREQYF. CDR3 nucleotide sequence: TGCGCCAGCAGCCCCTTAGCGTTTCGCGAGCAGTACTTC.

The chain links TRBV10-2 to TRBJ2-7, with 13 nucleotides matching TRBD2. This CDR3 contains 15 residues. Germline V gene data show CDR1 as WSHSY and CDR2 as SAAADI. With V trimmed by 6 bases and J by 3 bases, 5 bases remained unmatched. The CDR3 loop reads CASSPGLAGDYEQYF. The CDR3 DNA reads TGCGCCAGCAGCCCCGGACTAGCGGGGGACTACGAGCAGTACTTC.

The J gene is TRBJ1-2, the V gene TRBV6-6; D gene unclear. The germline V and J ends were trimmed by 6 bases and 0 bases, with 8 bases remaining between them. This CDR3 has 13 residues. CDR1 and CDR2 (germline): MNHNY, SVGAGI (reference sequence). For the CDR3, the DNA is TGTGCCAGCAGCCGCCGCGCTAACTATGGCTACACCTTC. Translating it yields CASSRRANYGYTF.

The V gene is TRBV2, the J gene TRBJ1-4, with TRBD1 identical over 8 bases. V gave up 6 bases and J gave up 5 bases; unmatched junction bases: 5. Germline V gives CDR1 SNHLY, CDR2 FYNNEI. This CDR3 has 14 amino acids. CDR3 DNA: TGTGCCAGCAGCACGGACAGGGTGAATGAAAAACTGTTTTTT. It codes for CASSTDRVNEKLFF.

The chain links TRBV9 to TRBJ1-1; D is undetermined. Germline loops: CDR1 SGDLS, CDR2 YYNGEE. This CDR3 has 16 residues. Deletions cut 3 bases from V and 2 bases from J, with 17 bases between. CDR3 coding DNA: TGTGCCAGCAGCGCCCAGGATGACCCAAGCAACACTGAAGCTTTCTTT. It yields the protein CASSAQDDPSNTEAFF.

This chain links TRBV27 with TRBJ1-6; D is unresolved. Germline-derived CDR1 and CDR2 are MNHEY and SMNVEV (reference sequence). The CDR3 loop spans 15 amino acids. V was shortened by 5 bases and J by 10 bases, with 18 bases between the two germline ends. The CDR3 reads CASSREVSGRSPLHF. Written as DNA, the CDR3 is TGTGCCAGCAGTCGAGAAGTGAGTGGTCGGTCACCCCTCCACTTT.

This chain connects TRBV30 to TRBJ2-7; D is undetermined. Trimming removed 7 bases from V and 2 bases from J, with 15 bases in between. Germline-derived CDR1 and CDR2 are GTSNPN and SVGIG (reference sequence). The CDR3 sequence is 13 residues long. CDR3 region: CAYQKEPPYEQYF. The CDR3 nucleotides read TGTGCCTACCAAAAGGAACCCCCCTACGAGCAGTACTTC.

CDR3 in amino acids: CASSGRTESTEAFF. Written as DNA, the CDR3 is TGTGCCAGCAGTGGCAGGACAGAATCCACTGAAGCTTTCTTT. The chain has TRBV2 and TRBJ1-1; D may be TRBD1 (6 bases). Germline V gives CDR1 SNHLY, CDR2 FYNNEI. Trimming pared 4 bases from V and 4 bases from J, leaving 13 bases between. CDR3 length equals 14 residues.